These T cell receptor beta chains were read from a single sample in a study of shared clonotypes between healthy human individuals. Generated by immunoSEQ multiplex PCR, the TCRdb table keeps only in-frame clones and is missing some. Found here are about 2 million clones, over 85% of them singletons; the top ten hold approximately 1.2%. Sequencing was carried out using naive CD8+ T cells sorted from blood. These receptors came from a young man in good health. CDR3s include the opening cysteine and the closing phenylalanine or tryptophan. D genes are given only for firm matches. Clone size is shown for a subset of rows, as once, few, many or a class of expanded clone.

v_call	d_call	j_call	clone_size	cdr3_nt	cdr3_aa
TRBV11-2	.	TRBJ2-2	.	TGTGCCAGCAGCTTGACAGGAAACACCGGGGAGCTGTTTTTT	CASSLTGNTGELFF
TRBV13	.	TRBJ1-2	.	TGTGCCAGCAGTGTGGGGATAGTCAACTATGGCTACACCTTC	CASSVGIVNYGYTF
TRBV2	TRBD1	TRBJ1-2	.	TGTGCCGGGGAGCAGGGGGCGCGTGGCTACACCTTC	CAGEQGARGYTF
TRBV27	.	TRBJ2-7	.	TGTGCCAGCAGTTTGGCGACGGGCTCCTACGAGCAGTACTTC	CASSLATGSYEQYF
TRBV11-2	TRBD1	TRBJ1-1	.	TGTGCCAGCAGCCTAGCCGGAGGGGGCGGCACTGAAGCTTTCTTT	CASSLAGGGGTEAFF
TRBV29-1	.	TRBJ2-7	.	TGCAGCGTTGAAGATCAGGGGGGGGGCCCCTACGAGCAGTACTTC	CSVEDQGGGPYEQYF
TRBV13	.	TRBJ2-3	.	TGTGCCAGCAGCTTAGGCCCCGACAGCCCAGATACGCAGTATTTT	CASSLGPDSPDTQYF
TRBV28	.	TRBJ1-4	.	TGTGCCAGCAGTAAGGGGGGCGAAAAACTGTTTTTT	CASSKGGEKLFF
TRBV9	TRBD2	TRBJ2-1	.	TGTGCCAGCAGCGTAGATCAAGCGGGGCTCTACAATGAGCAGTTCTTC	CASSVDQAGLYNEQFF
TRBV28	.	TRBJ1-6	once	TGTGCCAGCAGTTCCCTCGGGACTGTAGTTGAATCCCTCCACTTT	CASSSLGTVVESLHF
TRBV13	TRBD2	TRBJ2-1	.	TGTGCCAGCAGCTTACTGGGGACTAGCGGATACAATGAGCAGTTCTTC	CASSLLGTSGYNEQFF
TRBV4-1	TRBD1	TRBJ2-7	.	TGCGCCAGCAGCCAAGAAGACAGGGGGCTATACGAGCAGTACTTC	CASSQEDRGLYEQYF
TRBV28	.	TRBJ1-2	.	TGTGCCAGCAAGGGGGATGGATCTTTCTATGGCTACACCTTC	CASKGDGSFYGYTF
TRBV5-1	TRBD1	TRBJ2-2	once	TGCGCCAGCAGCTTGGGACAGGGGAGGAACACCGGGGAGCTGTTTTTT	CASSLGQGRNTGELFF
TRBV27	.	TRBJ1-5	once	TGTGCCAGCAGTGCTCAAGGGATTGCGGGCAATCAGCCCCAGCATTTT	CASSAQGIAGNQPQHF
TRBV2	TRBD2	TRBJ2-2	.	TGTGCCAGCAGTGAAGGACTAGCGGTGACCGGGGAGCTGTTTTTT	CASSEGLAVTGELFF
TRBV7-9	TRBD2	TRBJ2-7	.	TGTGCCAGCAGCCCCGGGACTAGCGGGAGGGCCTACGAGCAGTACTTC	CASSPGTSGRAYEQYF
TRBV5-1	.	TRBJ2-3	.	TGCGCCAGCAAAGACACAGACACGCAGTATTTT	CASKDTDTQYF
TRBV7-9	TRBD1	TRBJ1-5	once	TGTGCCAGCAGCTTAGGGGGTGACAGGGGTTACAATCAGCCCCAGCATTTT	CASSLGGDRGYNQPQHF
TRBV2	.	TRBJ2-1	.	TGTGCCAGCAGTGATGGGATCACGCTAGGCGATGAGCAGTTCTTC	CASSDGITLGDEQFF
TRBV7-9	.	TRBJ2-5	.	TGTGCCAGCAGCGTCGACAGCCAAGAGACCCAGTACTTC	CASSVDSQETQYF